This T cell receptor (beta chain) was observed in a study of identifying expanded T cells in peripheral blood. Study-level results: Across healthy donors, higher total template counts meant significantly greater approximately 2-week count variance. Over about two and four weeks, about 17 and 20 clones changed, versus approximately 1.2 between replicates.

The V end was cut by 6 bases, the J end by 4 bases, with 6 bases between. The CDR3 has 11 amino acids. Germline V gene data show CDR1 as KGHSH and CDR2 as LQKENI. Sequencing was performed with immunoSEQ multiplex PCR; in TCRdb, only in-frame clones are kept and a portion is missing. Altogether 100,000 to 150,000 clones are present, approximately 88% being singletons, with the ten largest covering 3.3%. During the collection period, no donor immune events like infections were recorded. Note on this clone: Its antigen is as yet unknown.

The chain combines TRBV18 with TRBJ1-1; no clear D gene. Material: blood. This clonotype was obtained from a person between 18 and 75 years old in good health. The CDR3: CASSEGTEAFF. CDR3 nucleotides: TGTGCCAGCTCCGAGGGCACTGAAGCTTTCTTT. Looking up the rest from reference TRBV18 and TRBJ1-1 gives the full variable domain: NAGVMQNPRHLVRRRGQEARLRCSPMKGHSHVYWYRQLPEEGLKFMVYLQKENIIDESGMPKERFSAEFPKEGPSILRIQQVVRGDSAAYFCASSEGTEAFFGQGTRLTVV.